This TCR beta chain originates from a study of post-analysis software for immune sequencing data. Overall study context: The study covered relapsing-remitting, secondary progressive and progressive-relapsing courses of multiple sclerosis. Study-wide results and caveats: Pronounced co-clustering by F measure was evident among identically batched samples. For normalized Chao1 diversity, multiple sclerosis patients scored significantly lower than controls did.

Unique molecular identifiers had been added to the TCR beta cDNA libraries. In TCRdb, the PCR reads were re-called with MiXCR into one record per CDR3 protein. The sample has about 430,000 distinct CDR3 sequences, 39% seen once. This clonotype was recorded a few times. What it binds is not known. Sample: blood. This TCR derives from a girl aged 2-10 years with multiple sclerosis.

The CDR3 DNA is TGCGCCAGCAGTGCGACAGGGGGCAACTATGGCTACACCTTC. Translation gives CASSATGGNYGYTF. V usage is TRBV10-2 and J usage is TRBJ1-2; TRBD1 matches at 10 bases. Unmatched junction bases numbered 1, after V lost 4 bases and J lost 2 bases. The germline V gene encodes CDR1 WSHSY and CDR2 SAAADI. The CDR3 is made up of 14 amino acids.